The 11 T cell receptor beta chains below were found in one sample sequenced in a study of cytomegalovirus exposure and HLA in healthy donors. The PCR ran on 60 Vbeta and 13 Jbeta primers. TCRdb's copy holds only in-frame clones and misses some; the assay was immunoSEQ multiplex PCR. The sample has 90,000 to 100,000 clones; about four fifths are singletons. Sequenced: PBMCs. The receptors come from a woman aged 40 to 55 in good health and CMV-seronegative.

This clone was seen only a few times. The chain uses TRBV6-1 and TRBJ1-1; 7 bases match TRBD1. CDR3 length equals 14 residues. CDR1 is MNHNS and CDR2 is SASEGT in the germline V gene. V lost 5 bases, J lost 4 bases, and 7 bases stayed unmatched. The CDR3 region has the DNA TGTGCCAGCAGTTATATGACAGGGAGCACTGAAGCTTTCTTT. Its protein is CASSYMTGSTEAFF.

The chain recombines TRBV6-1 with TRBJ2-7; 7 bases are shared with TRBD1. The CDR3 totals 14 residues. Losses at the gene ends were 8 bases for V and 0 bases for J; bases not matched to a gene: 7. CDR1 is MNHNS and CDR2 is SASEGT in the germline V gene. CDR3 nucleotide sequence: TGTGCCAGCTGCGACTGGACAGGCTCCTACGAGCAGTACTTC. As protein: CASCDWTGSYEQYF.

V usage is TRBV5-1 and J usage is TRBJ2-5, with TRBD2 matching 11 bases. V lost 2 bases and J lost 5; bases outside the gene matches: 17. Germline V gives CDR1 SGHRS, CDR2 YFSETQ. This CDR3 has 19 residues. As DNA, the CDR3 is TGCGCCAGCAGCTTACTCCCGGCTAGCGGGGGGCTCGGGTTGGAGACCCAGTACTTC. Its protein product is CASSLLPASGGLGLETQYF.

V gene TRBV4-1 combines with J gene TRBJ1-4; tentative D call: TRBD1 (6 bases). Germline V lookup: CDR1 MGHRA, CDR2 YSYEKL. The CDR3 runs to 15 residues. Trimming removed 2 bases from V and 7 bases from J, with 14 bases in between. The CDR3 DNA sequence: TGCGCCAGCAGCCAAAATCACAGGGTTGGTGAAAAACTGTTTTTT. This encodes CASSQNHRVGEKLFF.

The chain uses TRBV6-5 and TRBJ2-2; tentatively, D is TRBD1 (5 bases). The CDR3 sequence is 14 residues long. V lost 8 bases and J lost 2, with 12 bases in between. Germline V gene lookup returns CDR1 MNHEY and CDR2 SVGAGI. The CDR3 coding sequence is TGTGCCAGCGCTCGACAGAAAAACACCGGGGAGCTGTTTTTT. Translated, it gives CASARQKNTGELFF.

For the CDR3, the DNA is TGTGCCAGCAGCCCCAACAGGGATGTTTACACTGAAGCTTTCTTT. It is translated as CASSPNRDVYTEAFF. The chain uses TRBV7-2 and TRBJ1-1; D perhaps matches TRBD1 (6 bases). The CDR3 is 15 amino acids. Germline V CDR1 and CDR2: SGHTA, FQGNSA. Deletions cut 5 bases from V and 3 bases from J, with 16 bases between.

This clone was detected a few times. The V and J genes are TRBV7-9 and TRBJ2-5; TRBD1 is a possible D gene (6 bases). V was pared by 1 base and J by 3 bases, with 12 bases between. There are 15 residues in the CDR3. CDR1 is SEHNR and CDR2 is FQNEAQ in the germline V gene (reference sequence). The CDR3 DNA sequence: TGTGCCAGCAGCTTAGTCGGGACACCTGAAGAGACCCAGTACTTC. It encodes CASSLVGTPEETQYF. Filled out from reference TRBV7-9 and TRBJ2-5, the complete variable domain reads DTGVSQNPRHKITKRGQNVTFRCDPISEHNRLYWYRQTLGQGPEFLTYFQNEAQLEKSRLLSDRFSAERPKGSFSTLEIQRTEQGDSAMYLCASSLVGTPEETQYFGPGTRLLVL.

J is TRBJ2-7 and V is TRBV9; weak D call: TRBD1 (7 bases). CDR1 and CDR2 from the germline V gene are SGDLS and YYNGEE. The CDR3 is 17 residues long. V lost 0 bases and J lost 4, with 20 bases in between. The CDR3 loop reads CASSVAPQGGGGYEQYF. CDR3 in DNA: TGTGCCAGCAGCGTAGCACCCCAGGGGGGCGGCGGGTACGAGCAGTACTTC.

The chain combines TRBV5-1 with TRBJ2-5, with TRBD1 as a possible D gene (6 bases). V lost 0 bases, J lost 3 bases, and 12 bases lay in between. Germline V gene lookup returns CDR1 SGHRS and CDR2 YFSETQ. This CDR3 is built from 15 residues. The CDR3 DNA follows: TGCGCCAGCAGCTTGGAAACAGGGATGGAAGAGACCCAGTACTTC. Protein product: CASSLETGMEETQYF.

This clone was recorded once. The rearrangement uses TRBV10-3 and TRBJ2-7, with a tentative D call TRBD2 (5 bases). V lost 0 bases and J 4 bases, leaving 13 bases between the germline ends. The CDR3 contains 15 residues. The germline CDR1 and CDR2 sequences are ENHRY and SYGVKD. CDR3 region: CAISESPDRRYEQYF. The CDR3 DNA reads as TGTGCCATCAGTGAGTCCCCCGACCGGAGGTACGAGCAGTACTTC.

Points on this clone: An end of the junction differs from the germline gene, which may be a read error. This CDR3 reads CASSQATGTSGNNEQFF. The DNA of the CDR3 is TGTGCCAGCAGTCAAGCTACCGGGACTAGCGGCAACAATGAGCAGTTCTTC. The V call is TRBV6-1, the J call TRBJ2-1, with TRBD2 matching over 11 bases. Germline V gene lookup returns CDR1 MNHNS and CDR2 SASEGT. CDR3 length: 17 amino acids.